The 19 T cell receptor beta chains given below trace back to one sample, sequenced in a study of post-analysis software for immune sequencing data. Every TCR beta cDNA library bore unique molecular identifiers. A single record per CDR3 protein comes from TCRdb applying MiXCR to the PCR reads. This sample carries over 250,000 distinct CDR3 sequences, 35% to 40% of them seen once, and the ten largest clones take under 5.5%. These receptors have no known antigen. Study-wide results and limits: Higher frequency in patients than in controls was seen for about five TRBV segments, with TRBV5-6, TRBV5-1 and TRBV20-1 among them.

Material: blood. Every receptor here comes from a girl aged 10-17 years with multiple sclerosis.

The rearrangement uses TRBV5-1 and TRBJ1-1; D may be TRBD1 (5 bases). Looked up from germline, CDR1 is SGHRS and CDR2 is YFSETQ. This CDR3 has 15 residues. Trimming removed 2 bases from V and 1 base from J, with 12 bases in between. In DNA form, the CDR3 reads TGCGCCAGCAGCTTCGACGGACACGAGAACACTGAAGCTTTCTTT. It codes for CASSFDGHENTEAFF.

Comment on this clonotype: This may come from a read error, since a much larger clone is one base off. The chain links TRBV29-1 to TRBJ1-1, with unresolved D. The germline V gene has CDR1 SQVTM and CDR2 ANQGSEA. The CDR3 contains 13 residues. CDR3 DNA sequence: TGCAGCGTTGATGAGGCCGGGTACACTGAAGGTTTCTTT. This codes for CSVDEAGYTEGFF.

This clonotype was counted only a few times. This sequence joins TRBV20-1 and TRBJ1-1; perhaps TRBD1 as D (5 bases). V lost 6 bases and J lost 6, with 17 bases in between. The CDR3 loop spans 13 amino acids. Germline V gene lookup returns CDR1 DFQATT and CDR2 SNEGSKA (reference sequence). CDR3 residues: CSARAPQGSEAFF. The CDR3 bases are TGCAGTGCCAGGGCCCCCCAGGGCTCTGAAGCTTTCTTT.

In this sample, this clonotype turned up many times. The rearrangement uses TRBV7-6 and TRBJ2-7, with 9 bases matching TRBD1. The CDR3 is 15 amino acids. J lost 5 bases, V lost 0 bases, and 5 bases had no gene match. The germline V gene encodes CDR1 SGHVS and CDR2 FNYEAQ. The CDR3 loop is CASSLARTGVHEQYF. Written as DNA, the CDR3 is TGTGCCAGCAGCTTAGCAAGGACAGGGGTACACGAGCAGTACTTC.

The rearrangement uses TRBV4-2 and TRBJ2-1, with TRBD2 identical over 9 bases. The CDR3 is made up of 16 amino acids. The V gene end was trimmed by 3 bases and the J gene end by 2 bases; junction bases not matched to a gene: 5. Germline lookup yields CDR1 LGHNA and CDR2 YNFKEQ. The CDR3 DNA sequence: TGTGCCAGCAGCCAGAGTAGCGGGGGTACCTACAATGAGCAGTTCTTC. Translating it yields CASSQSSGGTYNEQFF.

V usage is TRBV20-1 and J usage is TRBJ2-5, with a tentative D call TRBD1 (5 bases). Germline V gene sequence: CDR1 DFQATT, CDR2 SNEGSKA (reference sequence). The CDR3 runs 11 residues. The CDR3 region is CSLGVGETQYF. The CDR3 DNA is TGCAGCCTAGGGGTCGGAGAGACCCAGTACTTC.

CDR3 nucleotide sequence: TGCAGTTTCCCCATGGGACAGGAATACAATGAGCAGTTCTTC. Its protein is CSFPMGQEYNEQFF. The chain employs TRBV20-1 and TRBJ2-1; 8 bases map to TRBD1. With V trimmed by 8 bases and J by 4 bases, 10 bases remained unmatched. The CDR3 covers 14 residues. CDR1 is DFQATT, CDR2 SNEGSKA, per germline (reference sequence).

Of note for this clonotype: Just one base apart from a much larger clone, this may be a read error. The rearrangement links TRBV5-5 to TRBJ2-5; D not certain. Trimming removed 0 bases at V and 3 bases at J, with 9 bases between. The CDR3 length is 14 residues. Germline lookup yields CDR1 SGHKS and CDR2 YYEKEE (reference sequence). CDR3 sequence reads: CASSLEQLKETQYF. The DNA for the CDR3 is TGTGCCAGCAGCTTGGAACAGCTTAAAGAGACCCAGTACTTC.

As for this clonotype: A clone one base away is much larger, so this may be a read error. The chain employs TRBV5-1 and TRBJ2-1, with TRBD1 identical over 7 bases. The CDR3 runs to 14 residues. J lost 5 bases, V lost 4 bases, and 6 bases had no gene match. Germline assignment: CDR1 SGHRS and CDR2 YFSETQ. The CDR3 region is CASSGQGVNNEQFF. The CDR3 DNA follows: TGCGCCAGCAGCGGTCAGGGGGTTAACAATGAGCAGTTCTTC.

The rearrangement links TRBV28 to TRBJ1-1; D not resolved. CDR1 is MDHEN, CDR2 SYDVKM, per germline. V lost 4 bases to trimming and J lost 8 bases, with 14 bases between them. The length of the CDR3 is 13 residues. The CDR3 sequence: CASSYTLGSEAFF. The CDR3 nucleotides read TGTGCCAGCAGTTATACGCTTGGATCCGAAGCTTTCTTT.

About this clonotype: An end of the junction differs from the germline gene, which may be a read error. The chain joins TRBV5-1 to TRBJ2-2; tentative D call: TRBD1 (6 bases). Per the germline V gene, CDR1 is SGHRS and CDR2 is YFSETQ. The CDR3 is 19 residues long. The CDR3 region is CANSSIIVGTLKTTGELFF. CDR3 nucleotides: TGCGCCAACAGCTCGATCATTGTGGGGACATTAAAGACTACCGGGGAGCTGTTTTTT.

This clonotype appeared many times. The genes are TRBV9 and TRBJ2-3, with D hard to call. CDR1 is SGDLS, CDR2 YYNGEE, per germline. CDR3 length: 15 amino acids. V lost 4 bases, J lost 2 bases, and 14 bases lay in between. This CDR3 is CASSPRERPTDTQYF. The CDR3 DNA follows: TGTGCCAGCAGCCCCCGCGAGAGACCCACAGATACGCAGTATTTT.

This clonotype came up many times. The chain employs TRBV6-1 and TRBJ1-6; D possibly corresponds to TRBD1 (5 bases). Germline CDR1 MNHNS, CDR2 SASEGT. V lost 0 bases and J lost 5, with 11 bases in between. This CDR3 region has 16 residues. The CDR3 loop reads CASSEAWGRDNSPLHF. The CDR3 DNA reads TGTGCCAGCAGTGAAGCGTGGGGCAGGGATAATTCACCCCTCCACTTT.

CDR3 amino acids: CASSSPDRSSTDTQYF. CDR3 coding DNA: TGCGCCAGCAGCTCCCCGGACAGGTCGAGCACAGATACGCAGTATTTT. The chain joins TRBV4-1 to TRBJ2-3; TRBD1 matches 7 bases. Per germline, CDR1 MGHRA and CDR2 YSYEKL. The CDR3 totals 16 residues. With 5 bases clipped from V and 0 bases from J, the junction kept 8 bases outside the gene matches.

Concerning this clonotype: Being one base from a much bigger clone, this may be a read error. The rearrangement joins TRBV29-1 to TRBJ1-1; tentative D call: TRBD1 (5 bases). V shed 6 bases and J shed 5 bases, with 16 bases lying between them. There are 13 residues in the CDR3. In germline, CDR1 is SQVTM, CDR2 ANQGSEA. The CDR3 here is CSVEGPWRTEAFF. The DNA of the CDR3 is TGCAGCGTAGAGGGGCCGTGGCGGACTGAAGCTTTCTTT.

This clonotype was found a few times. This chain links TRBV24-1 with TRBJ1-1; D not resolved. CDR1 is KGHDR, CDR2 SFDVKD, per germline. V was pared by 4 bases and J by 5 bases, with 4 bases between. CDR3 length: 11 amino acids. The CDR3 protein is CATSDTTEAFF. CDR3 nucleotide sequence: TGTGCCACCAGTGACACAACTGAAGCTTTCTTT.

This clonotype was counted ten times or more. This sequence joins TRBV11-2 and TRBJ1-6; the D is unclear. Trimming shortened V by 5 bases and J by 4 bases, and 9 bases separated the two germline ends. The CDR3 covers 14 residues. The germline V gene has CDR1 SGHAT and CDR2 FQNNGV. The CDR3 spells CASSLDVYNSPLHF. The CDR3 nucleotides are TGTGCCAGCAGCCTCGACGTTTATAATTCACCCCTCCACTTT.

V gene TRBV18 combines with J gene TRBJ2-1; TRBD1 aligns across 10 bases. CDR3 size: 14 residues. Unmatched junction bases numbered 7, after V lost 6 bases and J lost 8 bases. The germline V gene encodes CDR1 KGHSH and CDR2 LQKENI. As DNA, the CDR3 is TGTGCCAGCTCGTACCGGGACAGGGGTGATGAGCAGTTCTTC. Its protein is CASSYRDRGDEQFF. Variable domain in full (rest from reference TRBV18 and TRBJ2-1): NAGVMQNPRHLVRRRGQEARLRCSPMKGHSHVYWYRQLPEEGLKFMVYLQKENIIDESGMPKERFSAEFPKEGPSILRIQQVVRGDSAAYFCASSYRDRGDEQFFGPGTRLTVL.

The genes are TRBV12-3 or TRBV12-4 and TRBJ2-1; perhaps D is TRBD1 or TRBD2 (5 bases each). The CDR3 runs 13 residues. Trimming stripped 3 bases from V and 6 bases from J, with 9 bases between. CDR3 DNA sequence: TGTGCCAGCAGTTTCTGGGACGCCAATGAGCAGTTCTTC. Protein product: CASSFWDANEQFF.